This T cell receptor (beta chain) was recorded in a study of CD8+ T cells in alopecia areata. Study-level background: Tofacitinib was taken orally by treated patients, and the dose was 5 to 10 mg twice daily.

Treatment of the sample: oral pan-JAK inhibitor, 5-10 mg twice daily. Study-level results: Administration of tofacitinib significantly diminished scalp clonality and expanded CD8+ clones within the top 100.

Once RNA had been extracted, it was reverse transcribed into cDNA to act as the sequencing template. Only in-frame clones appear in the TCRdb table, and some are missing; sequencing was by immunoSEQ multiplex PCR. In the table there are 90,000 to 150,000 clones, more than 40% of which are singletons. A few counts support this clone. What it recognizes is unknown. Trimming left V 5 bases short and J 13 bases short, with 15 bases between. The V gene's germline CDR1 is SEHNR and CDR2 FQNEAQ (reference sequence). This CDR3 has 12 residues. This sequence originates from a human donor with alopecia areata. The sample in question was CD4+ T cells sorted from blood, obtained at week 4, from a patient treated with tofacitinib. The rearrangement uses TRBV7-9 and TRBJ2-4, with a tentative D call TRBD1 (6 bases). The DNA for the CDR3 is TGTGCCAGCAGCAATCAGGGGTCCGACCAGTACTTC. Its translation is CASSNQGSDQYF.